Listed here are 10 T cell receptor beta chains from one sample, sequenced in a study of beta chain features in type 1 diabetes. Reverse transcription of all isolated RNA meant that expressed TCRB transcripts were sequenced. Repertoires were generated with immunoSEQ multiplex PCR, while TCRdb's copy carries only in-frame clones and drops some. The sample has about half a million clones; approximately 10% are singletons. Source material: naive CD4+ T cells from blood. All receptors come from a woman between 18 and 29 years old in good health.

Remarks on this clone: At the DNA level, this CDR3 is encoded by other sequences in the same sample as well. This chain connects TRBV5-1 to TRBJ2-1, with D possibly matching TRBD2 (6 bases). CDR1 is SGHRS and CDR2 is YFSETQ in the germline V gene. Trimming took 0 bases from V and 2 from J, leaving 6 bases between them. The length of the CDR3 is 14 residues. CDR3 amino acids: CASSLGGAYNEQFF. As DNA, the CDR3 is TGCGCCAGCAGCTTGGGCGGGGCCTACAATGAGCAGTTCTTC.

CDR3 region: CASLRGLQETQYF. CDR3 DNA: TGTGCCAGCTTGAGAGGTCTCCAAGAGACCCAGTACTTC. V is TRBV7-2 and J is TRBJ2-5, with D uncertain. Per the germline V gene, CDR1 is SGHTA and CDR2 is FQGNSA. This CDR3 has 13 residues. The germline V and J ends were trimmed by 8 bases and 1 base, with 11 bases remaining between them.

This clone showed up just a few times. Other DNA sequences in the sample encode the same CDR3. The chain joins TRBV7-9 to TRBJ2-1, with 7 bases matching TRBD2. Unmatched junction bases numbered 1, after V lost 0 bases and J lost 2 bases. Germline loops: CDR1 SEHNR, CDR2 FQNEAQ (reference sequence). This CDR3 spans 15 amino acids. CDR3 sequence (DNA): TGTGCCAGCAGCTTAGCGGGAGGGGCCTACAATGAGCAGTTCTTC. Translation gives CASSLAGGAYNEQFF.

The gene calls are TRBV28 and TRBJ2-5; 7 positions match TRBD1. From germline, CDR1 is MDHEN and CDR2 SYDVKM. CDR3 size: 14 residues. V lost 5 bases to trimming and J lost 0 bases; unmatched junction nucleotides: 3. CDR3: CASSVTGYQETQYF. As DNA, the CDR3 is TGTGCCAGCAGTGTGACAGGGTACCAAGAGACCCAGTACTTC.

Comments on this clone: The sample has other DNA sequences that encode this CDR3 too. The genes are TRBV2 and TRBJ2-1; 11 nucleotides agree with TRBD1. Unmatched junction bases numbered 3, after V lost 7 bases and J lost 4 bases. Germline-derived CDR1 and CDR2 are SNHLY and FYNNEI. The CDR3 covers 14 residues. The CDR3 spells CASTGQGAYNEQFF. DNA for the CDR3: TGTGCCAGCACCGGACAGGGGGCTTACAATGAGCAGTTCTTC.

This chain links TRBV6-1 with TRBJ1-1; 7 bases fit TRBD1. J gave up 3 bases and V 6 bases, and 4 bases lay outside the gene matches. The germline CDR1 and CDR2 sequences are MNHNS and SASEGT. The CDR3 runs 13 residues. The CDR3 loop is CASRTDRDTEAFF. The CDR3 bases are TGTGCCAGCAGGACCGACAGGGACACTGAAGCTTTCTTT.

This clone was observed a few times. The gene calls are TRBV6-5 and TRBJ1-2, with TRBD1 matching over 10 bases. The V and J ends lost 8 bases and 4 bases, in that order; junction bases with no gene match: 10. CDR1 is MNHEY and CDR2 is SVGAGI in the germline V gene. This CDR3 region has 15 residues. The CDR3 loop reads CASWTGGGSGYGYTF. The CDR3 DNA reads as TGTGCCAGCTGGACAGGGGGTGGGTCAGGCTATGGCTACACCTTC.

The V call is TRBV9, the J call TRBJ2-3, with 9 nucleotides matching TRBD1. Germline V CDR1 and CDR2: SGDLS, YYNGEE. V was clipped by 3 bases and J by 3 bases; unmatched bases: 8. CDR3 size: 16 residues. Here the CDR3 reads CASSGGTGKGTDTQYF. As DNA, the CDR3 is TGTGCCAGCAGCGGCGGGACAGGGAAAGGGACAGATACGCAGTATTTT.

The table lists this clone with a few counts. The chain combines TRBV7-8 with TRBJ2-5; D gene ambiguous. This CDR3 contains 16 residues. The germline gives CDR1 SGHVS, CDR2 FQNEAQ. V dropped 0 bases and J dropped 0 bases, with 11 bases sitting between them. CDR3 amino acids: CASSLALQTYQETQYF. In nucleotides, the CDR3 is TGTGCCAGCAGCTTAGCGTTACAGACGTACCAAGAGACCCAGTACTTC.

This clone has more than one count but fewer than ten. The genes are TRBV7-2 and TRBJ2-7, with D possibly being TRBD2 (5 bases). Trimming removed 5 bases from V and 2 bases from J, with 13 bases in between. The CDR3 is made up of 14 amino acids. Germline V CDR1 and CDR2: SGHTA, FQGNSA. The CDR3 region is CASSPGYGAYEQYF. CDR3 coding DNA: TGTGCCAGCAGCCCCGGTTACGGGGCCTACGAGCAGTACTTC. Looking up the rest from reference TRBV7-2 and TRBJ2-7 gives the full variable domain: GAGVSQSPSNKVTEKGKDVELRCDPISGHTALYWYRQSLGQGLEFLIYFQGNSAPDKSGLPSDRFSAERTGGSVSTLTIQRTQQEDSAVYLCASSPGYGAYEQYFGPGTRLTVT.